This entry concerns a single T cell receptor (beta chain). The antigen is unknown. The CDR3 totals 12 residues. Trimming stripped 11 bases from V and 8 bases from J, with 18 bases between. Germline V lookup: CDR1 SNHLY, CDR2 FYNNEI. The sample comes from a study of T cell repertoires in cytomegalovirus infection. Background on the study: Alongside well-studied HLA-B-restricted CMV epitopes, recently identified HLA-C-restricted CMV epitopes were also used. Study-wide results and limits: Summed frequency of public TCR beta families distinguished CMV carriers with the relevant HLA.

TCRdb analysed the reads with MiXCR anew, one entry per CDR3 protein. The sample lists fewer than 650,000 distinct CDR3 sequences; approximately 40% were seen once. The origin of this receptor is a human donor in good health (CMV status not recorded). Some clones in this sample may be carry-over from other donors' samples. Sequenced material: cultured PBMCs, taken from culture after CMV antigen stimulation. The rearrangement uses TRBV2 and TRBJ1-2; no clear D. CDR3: CAGHPEERGYTF. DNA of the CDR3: TGTGCCGGGCACCCTGAGGAGCGGGGCTACACCTTC.